The clone carrying this TCR beta chain came up a few times. Its specificity is unknown. Authors' processing steps: A classifier for distant metastasis in papillary thyroid cancer was constructed using CDR3 differences observed across clinicopathological groups. Via MiXCR, TCRdb re-called the PCR reads. TCRdb assigned the V and J calls; the authors' analysis was not used. The repertoire consists of 60,000 or so clones, with 25% to 30% occurring once and the leading ten covering about a sixth. This CDR3 comprises 13 residues. Germline assignment: CDR1 LNHDA and CDR2 SQIVND (reference sequence). Trimming pared 6 bases from V and 1 base from J, leaving 9 bases between. The data derive from a study of metastatic and nonmetastatic thyroid tumors. Study context: The comparison covered peripheral blood and tumor or nodule tissue in malignant and benign thyroid patients. Study results and caveats: Within blood and tumor, benign nodules reportedly had significantly lower TCR beta diversity than malignant thyroid tumors did.

Prior to thyroid surgery, none of the patients had received any treatment. The chain combines TRBV19 with TRBJ1-1; D remains unclear. The clonotype comes from a female donor with papillary thyroid cancer or a benign thyroid nodule (not recorded which). Some clones in this sample may be carry-over from other donors' samples. Sequenced input: blood. The CDR3 spells CASSAAPNTEAFF. DNA of the CDR3: TGTGCCAGTAGCGCGGCCCCGAACACTGAAGCTTTCTTT.